The 15 T cell receptor beta chains presented below share a single source sample, sequenced in a study of OX40 agonist ivuxolimab in advanced cancers. Some clones are missing from TCRdb's copy, which holds only in-frame ones; the method was immunoSEQ multiplex PCR. The sample has 48,000 or so clones, around 84% seen once; the top ten hold roughly 1.1%. The sample consisted of CD4+ or CD8+ T cells sorted from blood, taken in a trial of the OX40 agonist ivuxolimab. These receptors were taken from an adult with an advanced solid tumor such as melanoma, head and neck, liver or kidney cancer.

The genes are TRBV28 and TRBJ1-4; D may be TRBD1 (6 bases). Trimming removed 6 bases from V and 0 bases from J, with 11 bases in between. CDR3 length: 15 residues. Per germline, CDR1 MDHEN and CDR2 SYDVKM. Written as DNA, the CDR3 is TGTGCCAGCAGACCGAGGGGGGCAACTAATGAAAAACTGTTTTTT. This encodes CASRPRGATNEKLFF.

The chain links TRBV4-1 to TRBJ2-7, with D hard to call. Looked up from germline, CDR1 is MGHRA and CDR2 is YSYEKL. Between the trimmed V and J ends, which lost 1 base and 3 bases, there was a span of 16 bases. CDR3 length: 16 residues. The CDR3 DNA follows: TGCGCCAGCAGCCAAGGTATGGCGTCCGAGATCTACGAGCAGTACTTC. Its protein is CASSQGMASEIYEQYF.

The chain is built from TRBV7-2 and TRBJ1-6; D gene uncertain. This CDR3 spans 14 amino acids. The ends were cut back, 1 base at V and 4 bases at J, with 5 bases in the middle. Germline V gene data show CDR1 as SGHTA and CDR2 as FQGNSA. The CDR3 reads CASSLVVYNSPLHF. In DNA, the CDR3 is TGTGCCAGCAGCTTAGTAGTTTATAATTCACCCCTCCACTTT.

The chain couples TRBV6-5 to TRBJ1-1, with D unresolved. Trimming removed 0 bases from V and 8 bases from J, with 13 bases in between. Germline CDR1 reads MNHEY; CDR2 reads SVGAGI. This CDR3 has 14 amino acids. The chain's CDR3 is CASSYSVGRPEAFF. The CDR3 region has the DNA TGTGCCAGCAGTTACTCGGTTGGGCGACCCGAAGCTTTCTTT.

The chain couples TRBV6-4 to TRBJ1-2; no clear D gene. CDR1 and CDR2 from the germline V gene are MRHNA and SNTAGT. The CDR3 totals 14 residues. V shed 6 bases and J shed 8 bases, with 19 bases lying between them. Written as DNA, the CDR3 is TGTGCCAGCAGCATAACAGAGGTCCAGGAGGGCTACACCTTC. Protein: CASSITEVQEGYTF.

This sequence joins TRBV7-2 and TRBJ2-2, with 15 nucleotides matching TRBD2. Germline V gene sequence: CDR1 SGHTA, CDR2 FQGNSA. V gave up 5 bases and J gave up 7 bases; unmatched junction bases: 5. This CDR3 has 16 residues. The CDR3 here is CASSRTSGRAGGELFF. The CDR3 bases are TGTGCCAGCAGCCGGACTAGCGGGAGGGCCGGCGGGGAGCTGTTTTTT. Together with reference TRBV7-2 and TRBJ2-2, the CDR3 gives the full variable domain: GAGVSQSPSNKVTEKGKDVELRCDPISGHTALYWYRQSLGQGLEFLIYFQGNSAPDKSGLPSDRFSAERTGGSVSTLTIQRTQQEDSAVYLCASSRTSGRAGGELFFGEGSRLTVL.

This clone has a single count. The chain links TRBV30 to TRBJ2-3; TRBD2 might be the D (5 bases). The CDR3 sequence is 12 residues long. Germline CDR1 and CDR2: GTSNPN and SVGIG (reference sequence). Trimming stripped 3 bases from V and 6 bases from J, with 10 bases between. The chain's CDR3 is CAWRTSPDTQYF. Here the CDR3 DNA reads TGTGCCTGGAGAACTAGTCCTGATACGCAGTATTTT.

This clone was picked up one time. This chain connects TRBV25-1 to TRBJ2-3; D may be TRBD2 (5 bases). The CDR3 runs 17 residues. Trimming took 5 bases from V and 8 from J, leaving 26 bases between them. Per germline, CDR1 MGHDK and CDR2 SYGVNS. CDR3 nucleotide sequence: TGTGCCAGCAGTCCTGGGTCCGGGAAAGAGGACCCTGGTACGCAGTATTTT. Protein sequence: CASSPGSGKEDPGTQYF.

J is TRBJ1-5 and V is TRBV6-1; 7 positions agree with TRBD1. Germline values: CDR1 MNHNS, CDR2 SASEGT. J gave up 5 bases and V 5 bases, and 3 bases lay outside the gene matches. CDR3 length equals 13 residues. CDR3 DNA: TGTGCCAGCAGTAGGGACAGTTATCAGCCCCAGCATTTT. It yields the protein CASSRDSYQPQHF.

V and J are TRBV28 and TRBJ2-7; D call uncertain. V shed 2 bases and J shed 3 bases, with 2 bases lying between them. The CDR3 extends over 11 amino acids. Per the germline V gene, CDR1 is MDHEN and CDR2 is SYDVKM. CDR3 nucleotide sequence: TGTGCCAGCAGTTTACTCTACGAGCAGTACTTC. As protein: CASSLLYEQYF.

V and J are TRBV6-1 and TRBJ1-2, with 8 bases identical to TRBD1. Germline loops: CDR1 MNHNS, CDR2 SASEGT. The CDR3 covers 13 residues. J lost 8 bases, V lost 7 bases, and 9 bases had no gene match. CDR3 protein: CASTPGRGLGYTF. CDR3 DNA: TGTGCCAGCACTCCTGGCAGGGGGCTGGGCTACACCTTC.

This clone was recorded once. The chain employs TRBV7-9 and TRBJ2-2; D may be TRBD1 (5 bases). This CDR3 region has 13 residues. Trimming left V 1 base short and J 6 bases short, with 6 bases between. In germline, CDR1 is SEHNR, CDR2 FQNEAQ (reference sequence). CDR3 residues: CASSLVGAGELFF. CDR3 coding DNA: TGTGCCAGCAGCTTAGTAGGGGCCGGGGAGCTGTTTTTT.

V gene TRBV7-2 combines with J gene TRBJ2-7; 9 bases agree with TRBD1. The germline V gene encodes CDR1 SGHTA and CDR2 FQGNSA. The CDR3 spans 15 residues. With V trimmed by 5 bases and J by 4 bases, 9 bases remained unmatched. CDR3 bases: TGTGCCAGCAGCCTCCGACAGGGGGGAGGATACGAGCAGTACTTC. As protein: CASSLRQGGGYEQYF.

In its sample, this clone was seen once. The chain uses TRBV9 and TRBJ2-3, with D uncertain. V lost 0 bases and J 3 bases, leaving 5 bases between the germline ends. Germline CDR1 is SGDLS and CDR2 is YYNGEE. This CDR3 is built from 13 residues. The CDR3 is CASSVVVTDTQYF. Written as DNA, the CDR3 is TGTGCCAGCAGCGTAGTCGTTACAGATACGCAGTATTTT.

This rearrangement joins TRBV15 to TRBJ1-6, with D perhaps matching TRBD1 (5 bases). With 0 bases removed from V and 8 bases from J, the gap between germline ends came to 17 bases. CDR1 and CDR2 (germline): LNHNV, YYDKDF (reference sequence). This CDR3 has 17 amino acids. The CDR3 DNA follows: TGTGCCACCAGCAGAGATTTGAGCCCCCGAGGGGATTCACCCCTCCACTTT. It yields the protein CATSRDLSPRGDSPLHF.